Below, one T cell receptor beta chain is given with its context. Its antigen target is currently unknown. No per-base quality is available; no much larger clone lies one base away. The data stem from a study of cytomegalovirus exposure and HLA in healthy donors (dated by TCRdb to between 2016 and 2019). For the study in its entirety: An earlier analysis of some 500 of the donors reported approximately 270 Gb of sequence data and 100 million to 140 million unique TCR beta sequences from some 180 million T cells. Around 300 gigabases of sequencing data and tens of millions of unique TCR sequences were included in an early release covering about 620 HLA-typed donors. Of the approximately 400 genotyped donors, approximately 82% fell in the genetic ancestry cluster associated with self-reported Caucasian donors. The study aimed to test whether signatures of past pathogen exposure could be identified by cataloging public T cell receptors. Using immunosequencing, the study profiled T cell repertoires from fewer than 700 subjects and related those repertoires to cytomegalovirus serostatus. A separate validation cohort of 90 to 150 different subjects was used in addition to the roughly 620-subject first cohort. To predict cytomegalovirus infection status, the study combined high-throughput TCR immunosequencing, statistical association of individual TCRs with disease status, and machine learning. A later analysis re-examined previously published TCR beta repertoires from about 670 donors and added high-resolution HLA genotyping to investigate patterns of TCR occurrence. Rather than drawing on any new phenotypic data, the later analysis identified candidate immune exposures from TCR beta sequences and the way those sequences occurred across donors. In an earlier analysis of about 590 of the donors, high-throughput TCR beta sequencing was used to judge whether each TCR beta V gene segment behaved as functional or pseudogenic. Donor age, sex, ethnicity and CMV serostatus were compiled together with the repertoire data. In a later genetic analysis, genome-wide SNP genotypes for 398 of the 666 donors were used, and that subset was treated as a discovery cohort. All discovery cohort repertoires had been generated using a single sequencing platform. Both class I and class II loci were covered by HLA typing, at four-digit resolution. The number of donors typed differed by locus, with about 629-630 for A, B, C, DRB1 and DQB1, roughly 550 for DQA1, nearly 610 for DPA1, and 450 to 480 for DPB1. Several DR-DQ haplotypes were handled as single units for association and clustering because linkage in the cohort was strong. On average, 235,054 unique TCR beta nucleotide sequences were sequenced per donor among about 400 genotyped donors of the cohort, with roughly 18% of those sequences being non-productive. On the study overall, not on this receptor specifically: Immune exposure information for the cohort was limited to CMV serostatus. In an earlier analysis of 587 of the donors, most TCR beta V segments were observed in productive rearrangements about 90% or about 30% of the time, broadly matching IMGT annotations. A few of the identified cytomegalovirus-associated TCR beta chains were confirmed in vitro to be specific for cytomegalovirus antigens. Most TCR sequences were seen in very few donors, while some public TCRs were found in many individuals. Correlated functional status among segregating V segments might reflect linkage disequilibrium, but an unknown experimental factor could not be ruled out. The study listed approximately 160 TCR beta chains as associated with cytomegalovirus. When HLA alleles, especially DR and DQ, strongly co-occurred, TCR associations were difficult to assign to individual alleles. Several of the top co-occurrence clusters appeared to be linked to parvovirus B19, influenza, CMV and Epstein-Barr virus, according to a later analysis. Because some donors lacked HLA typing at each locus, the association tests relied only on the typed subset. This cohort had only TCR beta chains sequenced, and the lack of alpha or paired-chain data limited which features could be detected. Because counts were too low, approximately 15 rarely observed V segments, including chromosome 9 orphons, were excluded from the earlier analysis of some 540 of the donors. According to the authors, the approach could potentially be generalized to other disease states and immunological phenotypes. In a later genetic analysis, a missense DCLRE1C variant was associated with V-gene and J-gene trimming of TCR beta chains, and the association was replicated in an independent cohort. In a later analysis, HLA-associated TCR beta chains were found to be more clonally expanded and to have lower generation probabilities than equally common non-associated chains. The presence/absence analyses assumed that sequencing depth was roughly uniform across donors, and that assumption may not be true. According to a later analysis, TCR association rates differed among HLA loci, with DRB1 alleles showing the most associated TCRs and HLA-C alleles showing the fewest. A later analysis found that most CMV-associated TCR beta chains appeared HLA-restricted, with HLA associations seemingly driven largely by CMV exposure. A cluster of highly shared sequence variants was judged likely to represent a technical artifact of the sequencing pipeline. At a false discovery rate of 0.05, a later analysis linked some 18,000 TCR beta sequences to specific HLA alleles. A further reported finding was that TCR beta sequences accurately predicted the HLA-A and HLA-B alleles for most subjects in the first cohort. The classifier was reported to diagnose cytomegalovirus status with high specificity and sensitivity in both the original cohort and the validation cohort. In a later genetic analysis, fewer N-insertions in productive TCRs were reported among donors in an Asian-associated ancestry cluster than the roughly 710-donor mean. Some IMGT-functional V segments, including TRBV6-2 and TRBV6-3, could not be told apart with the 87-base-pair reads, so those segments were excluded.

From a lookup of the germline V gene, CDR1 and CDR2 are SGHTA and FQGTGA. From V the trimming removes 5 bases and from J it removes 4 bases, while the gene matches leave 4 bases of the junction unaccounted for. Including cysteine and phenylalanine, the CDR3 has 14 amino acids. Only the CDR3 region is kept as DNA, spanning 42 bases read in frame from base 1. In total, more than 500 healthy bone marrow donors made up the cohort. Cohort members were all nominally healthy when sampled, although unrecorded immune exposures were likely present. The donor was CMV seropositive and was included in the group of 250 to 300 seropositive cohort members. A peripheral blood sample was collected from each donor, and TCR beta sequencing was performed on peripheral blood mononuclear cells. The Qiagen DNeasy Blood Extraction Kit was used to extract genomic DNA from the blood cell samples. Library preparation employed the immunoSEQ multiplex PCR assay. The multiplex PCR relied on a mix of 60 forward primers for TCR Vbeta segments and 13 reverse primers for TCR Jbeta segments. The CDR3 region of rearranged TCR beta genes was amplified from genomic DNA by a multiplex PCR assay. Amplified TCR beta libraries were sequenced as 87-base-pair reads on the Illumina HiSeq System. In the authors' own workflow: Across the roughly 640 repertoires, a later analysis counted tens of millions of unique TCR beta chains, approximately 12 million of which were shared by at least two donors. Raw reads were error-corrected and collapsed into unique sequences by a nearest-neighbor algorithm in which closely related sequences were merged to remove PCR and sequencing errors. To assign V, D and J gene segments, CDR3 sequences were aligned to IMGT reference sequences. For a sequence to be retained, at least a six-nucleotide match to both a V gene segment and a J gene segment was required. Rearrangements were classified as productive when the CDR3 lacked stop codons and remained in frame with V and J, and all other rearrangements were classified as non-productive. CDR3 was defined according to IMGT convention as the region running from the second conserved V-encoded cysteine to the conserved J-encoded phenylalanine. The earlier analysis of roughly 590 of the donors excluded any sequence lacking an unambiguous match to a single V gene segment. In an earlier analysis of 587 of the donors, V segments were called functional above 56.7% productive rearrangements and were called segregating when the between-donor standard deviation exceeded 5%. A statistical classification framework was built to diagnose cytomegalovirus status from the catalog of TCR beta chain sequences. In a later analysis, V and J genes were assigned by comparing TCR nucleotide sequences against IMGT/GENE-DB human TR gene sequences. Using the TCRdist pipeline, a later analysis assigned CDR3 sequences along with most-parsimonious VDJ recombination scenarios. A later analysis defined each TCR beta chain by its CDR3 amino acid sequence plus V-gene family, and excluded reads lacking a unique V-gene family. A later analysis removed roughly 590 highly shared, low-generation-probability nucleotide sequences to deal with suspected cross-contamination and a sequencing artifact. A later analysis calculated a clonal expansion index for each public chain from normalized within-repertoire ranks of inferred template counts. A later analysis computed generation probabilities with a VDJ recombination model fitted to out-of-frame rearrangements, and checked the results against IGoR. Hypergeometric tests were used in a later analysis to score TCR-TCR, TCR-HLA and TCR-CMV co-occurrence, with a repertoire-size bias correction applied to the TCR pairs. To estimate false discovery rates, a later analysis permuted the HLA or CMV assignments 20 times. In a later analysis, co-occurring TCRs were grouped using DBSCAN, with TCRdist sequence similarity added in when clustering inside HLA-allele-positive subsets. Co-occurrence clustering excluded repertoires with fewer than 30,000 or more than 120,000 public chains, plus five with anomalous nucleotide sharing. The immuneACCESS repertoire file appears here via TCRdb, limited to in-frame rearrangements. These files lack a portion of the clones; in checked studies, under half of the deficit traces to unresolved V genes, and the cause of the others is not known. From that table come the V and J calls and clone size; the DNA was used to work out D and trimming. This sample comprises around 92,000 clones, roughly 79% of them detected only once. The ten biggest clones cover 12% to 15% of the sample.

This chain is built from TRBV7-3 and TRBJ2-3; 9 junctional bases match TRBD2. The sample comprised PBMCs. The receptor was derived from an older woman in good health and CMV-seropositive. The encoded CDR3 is CASSAGGYADTQYF. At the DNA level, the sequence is TGTGCCAGCAGCGCGGGGGGGTATGCAGATACGCAGTATTTT.